The entry that follows covers one TCR beta chain sequence. The sample comes from a study of T cells in Graves' hyperthyroidism and ophthalmopathy. Study overall: Blood was drawn when the patient was first diagnosed and still untreated.

Researchers took RNA transcripts and amplified the TCR beta CDR3 regions from them. A set of HTBI primers served as the primers for a first-round RT-PCR of the TCR CDR3. Via MiXCR, TCRdb re-called the multiplex PCR reads, giving one row per CDR3 protein. Of about 270,000 distinct CDR3 sequences in the sample, 22% are singletons; the top ten hold around 65%. Clinical symptoms, serum thyroxine, TRAb, thyroid ultrasound and orbital computed tomography informed diagnoses. Sequenced sample: blood. This TCR came from a man aged 25 to 40 with Graves' ophthalmopathy.

As DNA, the CDR3 is TGTGCCAGCAGCTTACGTGGGGGCCTGAAGACCCAGTACTTC. Amino acid sequence: CASSLRGGLKTQYF. The J gene is TRBJ2-5, the V gene TRBV7-9; D is possibly TRBD1 (6 bases). The CDR3 spans 14 residues. In germline, CDR1 is SEHNR, CDR2 FQNEAQ (reference sequence). V was shortened by 2 bases and J by 6 bases, with 13 bases between the two germline ends.